This T cell receptor beta chain was sequenced during a study of PD-1 blockade in classical Hodgkin lymphoma. In the study overall: The nivolumab dose that patients received was 3 mg/kg, given intravenously every 2 weeks.

The patients all showed relapse after autologous stem cell transplantation, while their brentuximab vedotin exposure varied. Complete response, partial response or progressive disease constituted the best response categories observed. This clone showed up just once. What it binds is not known. V shed 0 bases and J shed 8 bases, with 10 bases lying between them. The V gene's germline CDR1 is MNHNY and CDR2 SVGAGI (reference sequence). The CDR3 is 13 residues long. TCRdb's table, derived via immunoSEQ multiplex PCR, lists solely in-frame clones and lacks some. The sample includes around 99,000 clones, around 81% seen only once; the top ten take approximately 15%. Study-level findings and limits: No one has yet defined what causes the repertoire differences, which may be disease activity or prior therapy.

The sequence came from a human donor with classical Hodgkin lymphoma. The source was peripheral blood mononuclear cells (PBMCs), collected before the second cycle of nivolumab. The gene calls are TRBV6-6 and TRBJ1-2; D not certain. In DNA form, the CDR3 reads TGTGCCAGCAGTTACTCACGAGGGAGAGGCTACACCTTC. Translation gives CASSYSRGRGYTF.